This is a list of T cell receptor beta chains from one sample in a study of shared clonotypes between healthy human individuals. Sequencing used immunoSEQ multiplex PCR; TCRdb keeps in-frame clones, though not all of them. The table records 800,000 to 1,200,000 clones, around 78% of them present only once. The sequenced sample was memory CD4+ T cells from PBMCs. Receptors originate from a man younger than 35 in good health. Some clones in this sample may be carry-over from other donors' samples. Each CDR3 is given with its conserved first and last residue. The D gene is left open where the match is weak. Where a row states a size, it is once, few, many or the class of an expanded clone; other rows omit it.

v_call	j_call	clone_size	d_call	cdr3_aa	cdr3_nt
TRBV10-1	TRBJ2-5	NA	NA	CASSQSRYETQYF	TGCGCCAGCAGTCAGTCTAGATACGAGACCCAGTACTTC
TRBV27	TRBJ2-5	few	NA	CASMPAVYGGGNRETQYF	TGTGCCAGCATGCCAGCAGTTTATGGTGGCGGGAATCGGGAGACCCAGTACTTC
TRBV5-1	TRBJ2-5	once	TRBD1	CASSSGQGVQETQYF	TGCGCCAGCAGCTCGGGACAGGGGGTCCAAGAGACCCAGTACTTC
TRBV11-2	TRBJ1-1	few	NA	CASSPREMNTEAFF	TGTGCCAGCAGCCCCAGGGAAATGAACACTGAAGCTTTCTTT
TRBV30	TRBJ2-5	NA	NA	CAWSRDPQYF	TGTGCCTGGAGCCGGGATCCCCAGTACTTC
TRBV9	TRBJ2-1	NA	NA	CASSPGGSGSYNEQFF	TGTGCCAGCAGCCCCGGGGGCTCCGGCTCCTACAATGAGCAGTTCTTC
TRBV5-1	TRBJ2-1	NA	NA	CASSSGTSLYNEQFF	TGCGCCAGCAGCTCCGGGACTTCTCTTTACAATGAGCAGTTCTTC
TRBV7-2	TRBJ1-2	once	NA	CASSPGGAGKDYGYTF	TGTGCCAGCAGCCCTGGAGGTGCGGGGAAGGACTATGGCTACACCTTC
TRBV5-1	TRBJ1-1	few	TRBD1	CASSLAVGQGANRNTEAFF	TGCGCCAGCAGCTTGGCGGTAGGGCAGGGGGCGAATAGGAACACTGAAGCTTTCTTT
TRBV5-1	TRBJ2-7	NA	TRBD2	CASSGTSGEQYF	TGCGCCAGCAGCGGGACTAGCGGCGAGCAGTACTTC
TRBV30	TRBJ2-1	many	TRBD1	CAWSVDDREFF	TGTGCCTGGAGTGTAGACGACAGGGAGTTCTTC
TRBV11-2	TRBJ2-7	once	TRBD1	CASSLGRLASRDRVYEQYF	TGTGCCAGCAGCTTAGGCCGACTCGCGAGCCGGGACAGGGTATACGAGCAGTACTTC
TRBV7-9	TRBJ1-5	once	NA	CASRRRRSQLFNQPQHF	TGTGCCAGCCGTCGACGCCGATCCCAATTATTCAATCAGCCCCAGCATTTT
TRBV4-2	TRBJ2-2	many	TRBD2	CASSQPTTGLAGYSGELFF	TGTGCCAGCAGCCAGCCAACGACCGGACTAGCGGGATACTCCGGGGAGCTGTTTTTT
TRBV6-5	TRBJ1-5	NA	NA	CASSPRRSNQPQHF	TGTGCCAGCAGCCCAAGACGGAGCAATCAGCCCCAGCATTTT
TRBV29-1	TRBJ1-2	many	NA	CSVEGRGLNYGYTF	TGCAGCGTTGAGGGCAGGGGACTTAACTATGGCTACACCTTC
TRBV7-3	TRBJ2-6	NA	NA	CASSLSTPGANVLTF	TGTGCCAGCAGCTTAAGCACTCCTGGGGCCAACGTCCTGACTTTC
TRBV11-2	TRBJ1-5	NA	TRBD1	CASSYGQGAGQPQHF	TGTGCCAGCAGCTACGGACAGGGGGCTGGTCAGCCCCAGCATTTT
TRBV25-1	TRBJ2-1	NA	NA	CASSESVAHNEQFF	TGTGCCAGCAGTGAATCCGTGGCGCACAATGAGCAGTTCTTC
TRBV9	TRBJ1-2	NA	NA	CASSPRDPEVYGYTF	TGTGCCAGCAGCCCCCGCGACCCGGAGGTCTATGGCTACACCTTC
TRBV4-3	TRBJ2-1	once	NA	CASSQEGVTRPYNEQFF	TGCGCCAGCAGCCAAGAAGGGGTAACGAGGCCCTACAATGAGCAGTTCTTC
TRBV28	TRBJ1-6	NA	TRBD1	CASIGGQSGNSPLHF	TGTGCCAGCATTGGGGGACAGTCCGGCAATTCACCCCTCCACTTT
TRBV20-1	TRBJ2-2	NA	TRBD1	CSVPGQGKLFF	TGCAGTGTCCCGGGACAGGGGAAGCTGTTTTTT
TRBV4-2	TRBJ2-2	few	NA	CASSLPSRQGNGGELFF	TGTGCCAGCAGCCTTCCCAGTAGGCAGGGGAATGGCGGGGAGCTGTTTTTT
TRBV7-8	TRBJ1-3	NA	NA	CASSLGPASGNTIYF	TGTGCCAGCAGCCTGGGCCCGGCCTCTGGAAACACCATATATTTT
TRBV2	TRBJ2-3	NA	TRBD1	CATGTANVDTQYF	TGTGCCACAGGGACAGCAAACGTAGATACGCAGTATTTT
TRBV5-4	TRBJ2-7	NA	TRBD2	CASTPGPAGGPYEQYF	TGTGCCAGCACCCCAGGTCCCGCGGGAGGACCGTACGAGCAGTACTTC
TRBV2	TRBJ2-5	NA	TRBD2	CASSALAGGGETQYF	TGTGCCAGCAGCGCACTAGCGGGAGGTGGAGAGACCCAGTACTTC
TRBV6-1	TRBJ2-7	NA	NA	CASSEVRGSVGAEQYF	TGTGCCAGCAGTGAAGTAAGGGGGTCGGTCGGCGCCGAGCAGTACTTC
TRBV5-1	TRBJ2-1	NA	TRBD2	CASAWRGSYNEQFF	TGCGCCAGCGCCTGGCGGGGGTCCTACAATGAGCAGTTCTTC
TRBV11-3	TRBJ2-5	once	TRBD2	CASSPGGKQETQYF	TGTGCCAGCAGCCCCGGGGGGAAGCAAGAGACCCAGTACTTC
TRBV6-6	TRBJ1-5	NA	NA	CASSYSVAQPQHF	TGTGCCAGCAGTTACTCGGTGGCTCAGCCCCAGCATTTT